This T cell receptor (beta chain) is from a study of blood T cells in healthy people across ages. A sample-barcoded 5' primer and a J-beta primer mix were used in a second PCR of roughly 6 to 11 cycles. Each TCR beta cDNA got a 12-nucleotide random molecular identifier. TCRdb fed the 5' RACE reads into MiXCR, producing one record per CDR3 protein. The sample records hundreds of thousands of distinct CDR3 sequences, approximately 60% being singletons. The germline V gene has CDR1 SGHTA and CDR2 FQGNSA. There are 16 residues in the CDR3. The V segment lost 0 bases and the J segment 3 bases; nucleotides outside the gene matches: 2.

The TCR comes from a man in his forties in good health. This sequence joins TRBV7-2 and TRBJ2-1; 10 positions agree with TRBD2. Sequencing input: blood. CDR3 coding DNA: TGTGCCAGCAGCTTAGCGGGGACTAGCGTCTACAATGAGCAGTTCTTC. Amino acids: CASSLAGTSVYNEQFF.